The next 8 T cell receptor beta chains were all read from a single sample in a study of blood T cells in healthy people across ages (dated by TCRdb to the mid-2010s). Library method: 5' RACE. Instrument used: Illumina HiSeq 2500. A second PCR of roughly 7 to 12 cycles was run with a J-beta primer mix and a sample-barcoded 5' primer. TCRdb reran the public reads through fastp at Q25 and MiXCR, keeping productive beta chains. Rows with a matching CDR3 protein are joined into one entry that keeps the most common DNA and genes. The sample table records approximately 800,000 distinct CDR3 sequences; about 25% of these occur just once. Around 3.6% of the sample goes to the ten largest clones. These data were also reused for a study on T cells of mothers and their children.

The sequenced sample was blood. The receptor source for this set is a boy aged 5 to 17 in good health.

This chain links TRBV6-2 or TRBV6-3 with TRBJ2-7, with 7 bases identical to TRBD2. The length of the CDR3 is 15 residues. V was clipped by 2 bases and J by 4 bases; unmatched bases: 8. Germline V gives CDR1 MNHEY, CDR2 SVGEGT. In DNA form, the CDR3 reads TGTGCCAGCAGTTACGCTAGCGGAGGGTGGTACGAGCAGTACTTC. It encodes CASSYASGGWYEQYF.

The CDR3 sequence is CASAGRGGDQPQHF. The CDR3, as DNA: TGTGCCAGCGCAGGGCGGGGGGGAGATCAGCCCCAGCATTTT. The chain uses TRBV5-5 and TRBJ1-5, with D possibly TRBD1 on 5 matching bases. The length of the CDR3 is 14 residues. V lost 7 bases and J 5 bases, leaving 16 bases between the germline ends. The V gene's germline CDR1 is SGHKS and CDR2 YYEKEE (reference sequence).

The gene calls are TRBV12-3 or TRBV12-4 and TRBJ2-1; possible D gene TRBD2, 6 bases. The CDR3 contains 14 residues. Trimming left V 10 bases short and J 2 bases short, with 15 bases between. The CDR3: CATTGGSTYNEQFF. The CDR3 region has the DNA TGTGCCACCACAGGAGGGTCCACCTACAATGAGCAGTTCTTC.

There are a few counts of this clonotype. The chain couples TRBV29-1 to TRBJ1-2, with D maybe TRBD1 (6 bases). The CDR3 runs 13 residues. Germline CDR1 reads SQVTM; CDR2 reads ANQGSEA. The CDR3 DNA reads TGCAGTTCCTCGGACAGTGGGGTCATTGGCTACACCTTC. Protein product: CSSSDSGVIGYTF.

This clonotype was observed a handful of times. One end of the junction does not line up with germline, which may come from a read error. The chain joins TRBV28 to TRBJ2-7, with a tentative D call TRBD2 (6 bases). The length of the CDR3 is 16 residues. Germline values: CDR1 MDHEN, CDR2 SYDVKM. The CDR3: CASSPPLAEANGEQHF. The CDR3 nucleotides are TGTGCCAGCAGTCCCCCTTTAGCGGAGGCGAACGGCGAGCAGCACTTC.

V is TRBV7-3 and J is TRBJ1-6, with 9 nucleotides matching TRBD1. J lost 10 bases, V lost 4 bases, and 11 bases had no gene match. The CDR3 covers 16 residues. Germline CDR1 is SGHTA and CDR2 is FQGTGA. CDR3 sequence (DNA): TGTGCCAGCAGCTCGGGCGGACAGGGGATATGGTCACCCCTCCACTTT. Its translation: CASSSGGQGIWSPLHF.

V usage is TRBV20-1 and J usage is TRBJ2-1; weak D call: TRBD1 (5 bases). Trimming took off 1 base at V and 10 bases at J, with 8 bases between the two ends. The V gene's germline CDR1 is DFQATT and CDR2 SNEGSKA (reference sequence). The CDR3 is 11 amino acids. The CDR3 sequence is CSARVGQEQFF. The DNA of the CDR3 is TGCAGTGCTAGAGTGGGGCAAGAGCAGTTCTTC.

This clonotype was seen a handful of times. This chain links TRBV7-2 with TRBJ2-2, with unresolved D. With 0 bases removed from V and 6 bases from J, the gap between germline ends came to 14 bases. This CDR3 contains 16 residues. The V gene's germline CDR1 is SGHTA and CDR2 FQGNSA. CDR3 region: CASSLAMGLSSGELFF. For the CDR3, the DNA is TGTGCCAGCAGCTTAGCCATGGGTTTATCCTCCGGGGAGCTGTTTTTT.